This is a list of T cell receptor beta chains from one sample in a study of T cells in Graves' hyperthyroidism and ophthalmopathy. In TCRdb, the multiplex PCR reads were re-called with MiXCR into one record per CDR3 protein. This sample has around 490,000 distinct CDR3 sequences; 15% to 20% occur once, and the top ten carry 47%. Sequenced: blood. These receptors originate from a man aged 35 to 55 with Graves' ophthalmopathy. Each CDR3 is given with its conserved first and last residue. The order of the fields is clone size, J gene, D gene, V gene, CDR3 protein, CDR3 DNA. The D gene is left open where the match is weak. The listing skips clone size in some rows; elsewhere it reads once, few, many or a size class.

few,TRBJ2-5,NA,TRBV18,CASSLNLRETQYF,TGTGCCAGCTCACTAAATCTACGAGAGACCCAGTACTTC
few,TRBJ2-2,TRBD1,TRBV5-1,CASSKKTGRVTGELFF,TGCGCCAGCAGCAAAAAGACAGGGCGGGTGACCGGGGAGCTGTTTTTT
NA,TRBJ1-5,NA,TRBV6-5,CASSYRDLSVSGNQPQHF,TGTGCCAGCAGTTACAGAGATTTGTCTGTTAGCGGCAATCAGCCCCAGCATTTT
few,TRBJ1-2,NA,TRBV7-9,CASSFEHPNYGYTF,TGTGCCAGCAGCTTTGAGCACCCCAACTATGGCTACACCTTC
NA,TRBJ1-1,NA,TRBV6-1,CASMEGLETEAFF,TGTGCCAGCATGGAGGGGCTGGAGACTGAAGCTTTCTTT
few,TRBJ1-4,NA,TRBV20-1,CSARKAGREEKLFF,TGCAGTGCTAGGAAGGCAGGGCGAGAAGAAAAACTGTTTTTT
NA,TRBJ1-2,NA,TRBV3-1,CASSPHSDSHYGYTF,TGTGCCAGCAGCCCCCACTCCGACAGTCACTATGGCTACACCTTC
NA,TRBJ1-2,TRBD1,TRBV14,CASSQLTGGYGYTF,TGTGCCAGCAGCCAGCTGACAGGGGGCTATGGCTACACCTTC
few,TRBJ1-6,TRBD1,TRBV20-1,CSARDLEGTGVVNSPLHF,TGCAGTGCTAGAGATCTCGAAGGAACAGGGGTCGTTAATTCACCCCTCCACTTT
many,TRBJ2-1,NA,TRBV12-3/TRBV12-4,CASSPRSGEQFF,TGTGCCAGCAGCCCGAGAAGCGGTGAGCAGTTCTTC
many,TRBJ2-1,TRBD1,TRBV2,CASRRQGYNEQFF,TGTGCCAGCAGGAGACAGGGGTACAATGAGCAGTTCTTC
few,TRBJ2-7,TRBD2,TRBV6-1,CASRTLAGEYEQYF,TGTGCCAGCAGAACACTAGCGGGGGAGTACGAGCAGTACTTC
NA,TRBJ2-1,TRBD1,TRBV4-1,CASSQEKGGAYNEQFF,TGCGCCAGCAGCCAAGAAAAAGGGGGCGCCTACAATGAGCAGTTCTTC
NA,TRBJ2-2,TRBD2,TRBV19,CATEREGAGELFF,TGTGCCACCGAGCGGGAGGGAGCTGGGGAGCTGTTTTTT
few,TRBJ2-1,NA,TRBV14,CASSLYPGESTNNEQFF,TGTGCCAGCAGCCTCTACCCAGGGGAATCGACGAACAATGAGCAGTTCTTC
few,TRBJ2-3,TRBD1,TRBV14,CASSPWTGRTDTQYF,TGTGCCAGCAGCCCCTGGACAGGGAGGACAGATACGCAGTATTTT
many,TRBJ2-2,TRBD1,TRBV7-3,CASSLGTGFNTGELFF,TGTGCCAGCAGCTTAGGGACAGGGTTTAACACCGGGGAGCTGTTTTTT
many,TRBJ2-1,NA,TRBV11-3,CASSFGRGNYNEQFF,TGTGCCAGCAGCTTCGGAAGGGGGAACTACAATGAGCAGTTCTTC
few,TRBJ1-4,NA,TRBV6-9,CASSLAPNEKLFF,TGTGCCAGCAGTTTGGCCCCCAATGAAAAACTGTTTTTT
many,TRBJ2-1,TRBD1,TRBV28,CASSFDRGDEQFF,TGTGCCAGCAGTTTCGACAGGGGGGATGAGCAGTTCTTC
NA,TRBJ2-3,TRBD2,TRBV6-1,CASSDLAGGRADTQYF,TGTGCCAGCAGTGACTTAGCGGGGGGCCGAGCAGATACGCAGTATTTT
few,TRBJ1-1,NA,TRBV6-5,CASSYRVAEAFF,TGTGCCAGCAGTTACAGGGTGGCTGAAGCTTTCTTT
NA,TRBJ2-3,TRBD2,TRBV20-1,CSASPLAGTTDTQYF,TGCAGTGCTAGTCCCCTAGCGGGGACCACAGATACGCAGTATTTT
few,TRBJ1-1,TRBD1,TRBV30,CAWSGQGFMNTEAFF,TGTGCCTGGAGTGGACAGGGGTTCATGAACACTGAAGCTTTCTTT
few,TRBJ1-3,NA,TRBV4-1,CASSQEGVPGNTIYF,TGCGCCAGCAGCCAAGAGGGGGTCCCTGGAAACACCATATATTTT
many,TRBJ2-7,TRBD1,TRBV6-2/TRBV6-3,CASSYKDGQGGYEQYF,TGTGCCAGCAGTTACAAGGACGGACAGGGCGGGTACGAGCAGTACTTC
NA,TRBJ2-5,NA,TRBV3-1,CASSQGRWERETQYF,TGTGCCAGCAGCCAAGGTCGCTGGGAGCGGGAGACCCAGTACTTC
few,TRBJ2-3,NA,TRBV20-1,CSASGDTDTQYF,TGCAGTGCTAGCGGGGACACAGATACGCAGTATTTT